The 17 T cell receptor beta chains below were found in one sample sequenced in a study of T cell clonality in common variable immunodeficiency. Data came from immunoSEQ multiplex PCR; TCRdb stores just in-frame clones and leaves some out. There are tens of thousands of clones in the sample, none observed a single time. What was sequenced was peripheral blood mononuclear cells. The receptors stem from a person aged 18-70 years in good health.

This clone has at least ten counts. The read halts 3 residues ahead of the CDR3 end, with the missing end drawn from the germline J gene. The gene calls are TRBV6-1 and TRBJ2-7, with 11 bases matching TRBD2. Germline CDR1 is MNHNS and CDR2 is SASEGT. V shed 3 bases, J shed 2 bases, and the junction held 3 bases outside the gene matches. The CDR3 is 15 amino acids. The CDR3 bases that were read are TGTGCCAGCAGTGACACTAGCGGGAGCCCCTACGAG. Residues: CASSDTSGSPYE. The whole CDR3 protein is CASSDTSGSPYEQYF.

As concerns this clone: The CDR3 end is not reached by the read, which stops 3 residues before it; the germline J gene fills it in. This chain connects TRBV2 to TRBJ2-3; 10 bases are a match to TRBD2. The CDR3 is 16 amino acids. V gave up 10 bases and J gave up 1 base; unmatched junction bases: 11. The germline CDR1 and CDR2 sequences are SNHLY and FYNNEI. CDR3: CAIGAGGPGGTDTQYF. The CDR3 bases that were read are TGTGCCATAGGAGCGGGAGGGCCGGGAGGCACAGATACG.

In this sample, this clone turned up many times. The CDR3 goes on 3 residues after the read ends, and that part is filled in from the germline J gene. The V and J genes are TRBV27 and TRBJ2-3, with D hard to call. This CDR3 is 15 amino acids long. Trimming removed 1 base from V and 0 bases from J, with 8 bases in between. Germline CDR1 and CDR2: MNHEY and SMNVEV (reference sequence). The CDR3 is CASSLYRVSTDTQYF. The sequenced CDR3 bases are TGTGCCAGCAGTTTATATAGGGTTAGCACAGATACG.

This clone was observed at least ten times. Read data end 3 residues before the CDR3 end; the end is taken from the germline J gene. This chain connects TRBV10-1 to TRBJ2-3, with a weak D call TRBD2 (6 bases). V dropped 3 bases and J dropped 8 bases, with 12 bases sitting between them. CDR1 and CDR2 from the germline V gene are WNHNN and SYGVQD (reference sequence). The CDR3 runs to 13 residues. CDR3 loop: CASSELARATQYF. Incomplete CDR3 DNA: TGCGCCAGCAGTGAACTAGCTCGGGCTACG.

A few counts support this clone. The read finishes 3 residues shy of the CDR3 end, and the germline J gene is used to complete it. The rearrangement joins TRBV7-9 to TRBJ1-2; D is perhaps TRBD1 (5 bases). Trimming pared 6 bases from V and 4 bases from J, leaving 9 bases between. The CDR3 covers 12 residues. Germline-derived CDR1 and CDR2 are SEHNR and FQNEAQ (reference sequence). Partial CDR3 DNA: TGTGCCAGCAGTGACAGCCCCTATGGC. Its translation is CASSDSPYG. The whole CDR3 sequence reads CASSDSPYGYTF.

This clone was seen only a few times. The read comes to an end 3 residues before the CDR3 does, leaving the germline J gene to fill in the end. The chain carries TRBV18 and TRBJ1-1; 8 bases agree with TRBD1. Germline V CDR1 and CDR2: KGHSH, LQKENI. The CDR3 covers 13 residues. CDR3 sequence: CASSRETGETAFF. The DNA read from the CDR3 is TGTGCCAGCTCACGTGAGACAGGGGAGACC.

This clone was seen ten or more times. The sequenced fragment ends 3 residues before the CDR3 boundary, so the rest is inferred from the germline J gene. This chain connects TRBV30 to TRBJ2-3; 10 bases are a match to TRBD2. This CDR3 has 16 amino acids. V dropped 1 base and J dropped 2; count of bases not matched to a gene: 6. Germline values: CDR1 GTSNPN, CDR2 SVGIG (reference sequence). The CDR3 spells CAWSEWTSGTTDTQYF. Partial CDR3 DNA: TGTGCCTGGAGTGAATGGACTAGCGGTACCACAGATACG.

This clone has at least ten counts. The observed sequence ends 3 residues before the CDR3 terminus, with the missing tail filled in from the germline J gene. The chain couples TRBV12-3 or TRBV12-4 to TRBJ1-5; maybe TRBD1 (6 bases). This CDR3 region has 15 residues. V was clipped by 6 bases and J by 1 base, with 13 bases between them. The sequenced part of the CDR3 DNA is TGTGCCAGCAGGGCCGGACAGTTCAGCAATCAGCCC. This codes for CASRAGQFSNQP. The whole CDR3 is CASRAGQFSNQPQHF.

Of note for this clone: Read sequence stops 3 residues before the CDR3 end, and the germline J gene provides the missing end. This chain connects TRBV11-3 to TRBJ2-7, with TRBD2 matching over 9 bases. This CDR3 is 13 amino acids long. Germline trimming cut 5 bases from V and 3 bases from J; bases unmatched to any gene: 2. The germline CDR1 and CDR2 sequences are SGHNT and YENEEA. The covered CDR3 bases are TGTGCCAGCAGCGAACTAGCGGGCTACGAG. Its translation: CASSELAGYE. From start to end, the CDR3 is CASSELAGYEQYF.

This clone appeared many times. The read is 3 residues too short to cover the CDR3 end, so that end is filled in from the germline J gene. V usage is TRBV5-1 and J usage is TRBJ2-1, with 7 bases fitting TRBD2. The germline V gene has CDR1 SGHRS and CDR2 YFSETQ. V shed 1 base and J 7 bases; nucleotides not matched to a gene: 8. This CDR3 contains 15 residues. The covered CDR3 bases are TGCGCCAGCAGCTTGAATTCCAGGACTAGGAATGAG. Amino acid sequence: CASSLNSRTRNE. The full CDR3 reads CASSLNSRTRNEQFF.

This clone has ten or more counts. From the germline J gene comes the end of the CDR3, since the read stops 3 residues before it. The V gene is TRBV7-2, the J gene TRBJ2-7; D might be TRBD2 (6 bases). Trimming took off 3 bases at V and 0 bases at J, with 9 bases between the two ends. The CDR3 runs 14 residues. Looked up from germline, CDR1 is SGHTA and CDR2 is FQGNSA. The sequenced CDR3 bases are TGTGCCAGCAGCTTTGCGGGGAGCTCCTACGAG. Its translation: CASSFAGSSYE. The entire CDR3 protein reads CASSFAGSSYEQYF. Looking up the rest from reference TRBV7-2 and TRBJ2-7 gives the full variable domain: GAGVSQSPSNKVTEKGKDVELRCDPISGHTALYWYRQSLGQGLEFLIYFQGNSAPDKSGLPSDRFSAERTGGSVSTLTIQRTQQEDSAVYLCASSFAGSSYEQYFGPGTRLTVT.

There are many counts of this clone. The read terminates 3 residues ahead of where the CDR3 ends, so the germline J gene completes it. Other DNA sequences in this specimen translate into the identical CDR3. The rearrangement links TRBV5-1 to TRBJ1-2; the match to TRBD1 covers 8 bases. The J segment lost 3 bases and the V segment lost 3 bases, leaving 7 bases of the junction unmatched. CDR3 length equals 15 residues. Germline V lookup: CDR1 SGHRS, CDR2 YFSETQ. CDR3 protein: CASSSDRDYYYGYTF. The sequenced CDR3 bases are TGCGCCAGCAGCTCGGACAGGGACTATTACTATGGC.

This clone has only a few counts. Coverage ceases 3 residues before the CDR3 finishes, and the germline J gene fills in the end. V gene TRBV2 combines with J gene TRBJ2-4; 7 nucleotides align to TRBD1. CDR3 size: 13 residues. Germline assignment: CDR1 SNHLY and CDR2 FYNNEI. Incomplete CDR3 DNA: TGTGCCAGCAGGGGGACAGCGACCTATGGT. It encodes CASRGTATYG. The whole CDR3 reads CASRGTATYGQYF.

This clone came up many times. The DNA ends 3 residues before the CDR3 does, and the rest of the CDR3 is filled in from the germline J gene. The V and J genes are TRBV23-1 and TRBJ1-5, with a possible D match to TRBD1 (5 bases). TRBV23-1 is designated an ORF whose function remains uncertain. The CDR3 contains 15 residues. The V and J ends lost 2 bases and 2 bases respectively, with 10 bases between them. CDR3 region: CASSQLRDCNQPQHF. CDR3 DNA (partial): TGCGCCAGCAGTCAACTCCGGGACTGCAATCAGCCC.

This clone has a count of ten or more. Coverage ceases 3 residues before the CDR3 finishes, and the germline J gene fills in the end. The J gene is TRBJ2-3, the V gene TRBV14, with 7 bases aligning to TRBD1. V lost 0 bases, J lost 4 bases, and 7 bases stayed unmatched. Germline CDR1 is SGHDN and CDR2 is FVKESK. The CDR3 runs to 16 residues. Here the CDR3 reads CASSQDEGAVADTQYF. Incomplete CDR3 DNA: TGTGCCAGCAGCCAAGATGAGGGGGCTGTAGCAGATACG. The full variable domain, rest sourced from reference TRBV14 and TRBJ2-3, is EAGVTQFPSHSVIEKGQTVTLRCDPISGHDNLYWYRRVMGKEIKFLLHFVKESKQDESGMPNNRFLAERTGGTYSTLKVQPAELEDSGVYFCASSQDEGAVADTQYFGPGTRLTVL.

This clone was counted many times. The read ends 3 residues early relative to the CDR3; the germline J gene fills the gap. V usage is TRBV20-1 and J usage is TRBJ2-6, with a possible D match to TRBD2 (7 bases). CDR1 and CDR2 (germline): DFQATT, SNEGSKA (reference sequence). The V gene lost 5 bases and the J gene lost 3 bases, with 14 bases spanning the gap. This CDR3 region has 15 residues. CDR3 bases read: TGCAGTGCTCAAGGGGGAGGGCGTGGGGCCAACGTC. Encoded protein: CSAQGGGRGANV. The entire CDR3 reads CSAQGGGRGANVLTF.

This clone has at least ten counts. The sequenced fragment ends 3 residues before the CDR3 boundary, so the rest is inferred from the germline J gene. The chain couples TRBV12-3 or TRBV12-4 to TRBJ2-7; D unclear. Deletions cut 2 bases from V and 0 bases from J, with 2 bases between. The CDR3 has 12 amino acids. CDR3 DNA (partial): TGTGCCAGCAGTTTACACTCCTACGAG. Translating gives CASSLHSYE. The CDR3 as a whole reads CASSLHSYEQYF.